This TCR beta chain emerged from a study of T-cell reconstitution after alpha-beta-depleted transplantation in children. General study findings and limits: Newly made T cells mostly supplied T-cell counts and diversity one year after transplant. Several hundred rapidly expanded clones from non-depleted graft cells reportedly supplied alpha-beta T cells about two months post-transplant.

The germline gives CDR1 MNHEY, CDR2 SMNVEV (reference sequence). Unmatched junction bases numbered 9, after V lost 5 bases and J lost 5 bases. The CDR3 is 15 amino acids. This clonotype occurred a few times. Its antigen is unidentified. Unique molecular identifiers were used to barcode this TCRbeta library. Using its own MiXCR run on the PCR reads, TCRdb lists one record per CDR3 protein. The table has about 510,000 distinct CDR3 sequences, around 10% seen once. Sample: PBMCs, mostly from graft donor cells, taken 180 days after TCRalphabeta/CD19-depleted stem cell transplant. The chain uses TRBV27 and TRBJ2-7, with TRBD1 matching 10 bases. This sequence was found in a female patient between 2 and 15 years old who had a stem cell transplant for aplastic anemia, so the T cells may come from the graft donor. CDR3 amino acids: CASSTHGTGDHEQYF. CDR3 DNA: TGTGCCAGCAGTACCCACGGGACAGGGGACCACGAGCAGTACTTC.